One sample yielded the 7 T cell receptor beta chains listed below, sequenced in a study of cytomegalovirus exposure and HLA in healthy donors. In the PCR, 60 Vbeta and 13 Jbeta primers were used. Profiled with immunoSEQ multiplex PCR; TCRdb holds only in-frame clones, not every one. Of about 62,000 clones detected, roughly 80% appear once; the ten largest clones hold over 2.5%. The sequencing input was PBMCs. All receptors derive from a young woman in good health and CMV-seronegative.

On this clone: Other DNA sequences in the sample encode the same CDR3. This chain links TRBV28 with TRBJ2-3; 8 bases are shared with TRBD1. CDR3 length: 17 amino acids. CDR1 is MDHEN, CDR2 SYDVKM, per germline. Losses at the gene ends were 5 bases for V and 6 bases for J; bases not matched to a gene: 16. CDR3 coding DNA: TGTGCCAGCAGTCCCACCTTAGGACAGGGCCAAGGGGATACGCAGTATTTT. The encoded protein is CASSPTLGQGQGDTQYF.

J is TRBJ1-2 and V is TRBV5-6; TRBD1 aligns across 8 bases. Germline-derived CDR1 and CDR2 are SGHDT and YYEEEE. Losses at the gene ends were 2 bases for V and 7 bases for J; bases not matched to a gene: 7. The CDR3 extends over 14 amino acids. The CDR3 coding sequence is TGTGCCAGCAGCTTTTTAACAGGGGGGTCTGGCTACACCTTC. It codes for CASSFLTGGSGYTF.

The CDR3 DNA sequence: TGTGCCTGGTCCAGGACAAACACTAATGAAAAACTGTTTTTT. Translated, it gives CAWSRTNTNEKLFF. The genes are TRBV30 and TRBJ1-4, with a possible D match to TRBD1 (5 bases). CDR1 GTSNPN and CDR2 SVGIG come from the germline V gene (reference sequence). V lost 5 bases and J lost 2, with 12 bases in between. CDR3 length equals 14 residues.

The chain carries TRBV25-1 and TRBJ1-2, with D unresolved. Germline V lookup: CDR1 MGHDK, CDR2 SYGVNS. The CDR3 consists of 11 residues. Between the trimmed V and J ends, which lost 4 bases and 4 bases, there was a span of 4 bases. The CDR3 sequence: CASSASYGYTF. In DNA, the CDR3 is TGTGCCAGCAGTGCTTCCTATGGCTACACCTTC.

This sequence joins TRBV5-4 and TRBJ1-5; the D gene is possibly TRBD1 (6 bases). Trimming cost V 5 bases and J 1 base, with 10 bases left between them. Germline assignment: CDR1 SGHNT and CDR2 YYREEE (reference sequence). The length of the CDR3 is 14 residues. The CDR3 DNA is TGTGCCAGCAGTTTTGGGGGCAGCAATCAGCCCCAGCATTTT. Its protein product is CASSFGGSNQPQHF.

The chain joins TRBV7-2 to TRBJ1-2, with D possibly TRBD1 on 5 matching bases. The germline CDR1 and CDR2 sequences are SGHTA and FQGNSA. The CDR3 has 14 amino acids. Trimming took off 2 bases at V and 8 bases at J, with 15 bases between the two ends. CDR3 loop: CASSLTGGDGGYTF. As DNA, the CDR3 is TGTGCCAGCAGCTTAACGGGGGGGGATGGAGGCTACACCTTC. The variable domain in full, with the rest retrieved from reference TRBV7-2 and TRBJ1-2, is GAGVSQSPSNKVTEKGKDVELRCDPISGHTALYWYRQSLGQGLEFLIYFQGNSAPDKSGLPSDRFSAERTGGSVSTLTIQRTQQEDSAVYLCASSLTGGDGGYTFGSGTRLTVV.

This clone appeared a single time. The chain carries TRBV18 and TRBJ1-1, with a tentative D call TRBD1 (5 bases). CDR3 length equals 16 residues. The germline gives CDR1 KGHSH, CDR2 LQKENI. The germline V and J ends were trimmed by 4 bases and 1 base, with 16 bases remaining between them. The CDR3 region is CASSRNVPGENTEAFF. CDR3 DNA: TGTGCCAGCTCACGAAACGTCCCGGGGGAGAACACTGAAGCTTTCTTT.